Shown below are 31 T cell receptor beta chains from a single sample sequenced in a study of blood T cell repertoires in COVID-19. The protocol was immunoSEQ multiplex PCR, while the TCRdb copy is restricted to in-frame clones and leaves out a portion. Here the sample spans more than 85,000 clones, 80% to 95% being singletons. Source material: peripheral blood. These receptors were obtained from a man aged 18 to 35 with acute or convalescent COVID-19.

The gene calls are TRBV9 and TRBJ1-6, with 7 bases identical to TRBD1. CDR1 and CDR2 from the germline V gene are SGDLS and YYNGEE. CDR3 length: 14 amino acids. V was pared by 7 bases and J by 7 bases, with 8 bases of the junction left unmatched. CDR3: CASSWTGNNSPLHF. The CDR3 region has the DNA TGTGCCAGCTCCTGGACAGGAAACAATTCACCCCTCCACTTT.

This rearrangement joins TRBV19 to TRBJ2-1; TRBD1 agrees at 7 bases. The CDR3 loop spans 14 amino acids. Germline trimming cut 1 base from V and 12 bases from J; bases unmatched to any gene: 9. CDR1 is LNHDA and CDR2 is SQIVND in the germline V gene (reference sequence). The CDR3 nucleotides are TGTGCCAGTAGTATAGTCTTACAGGGGTTCGGGCAGTTCTTC. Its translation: CASSIVLQGFGQFF.

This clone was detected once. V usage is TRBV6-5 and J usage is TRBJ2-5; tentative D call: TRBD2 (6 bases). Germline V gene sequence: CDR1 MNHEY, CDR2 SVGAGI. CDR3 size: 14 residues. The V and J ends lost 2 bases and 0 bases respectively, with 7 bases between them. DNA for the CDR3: TGTGCCAGCAGTTACGGCGGGAACCAAGAGACCCAGTACTTC. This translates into CASSYGGNQETQYF.

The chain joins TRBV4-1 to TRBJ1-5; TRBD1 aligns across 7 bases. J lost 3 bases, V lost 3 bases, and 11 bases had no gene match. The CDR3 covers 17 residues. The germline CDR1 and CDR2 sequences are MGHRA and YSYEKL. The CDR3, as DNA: TGCGCCAGCAGCCACCTAATTGACAGGGACGTCAATCAGCCCCAGCATTTT. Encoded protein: CASSHLIDRDVNQPQHF.

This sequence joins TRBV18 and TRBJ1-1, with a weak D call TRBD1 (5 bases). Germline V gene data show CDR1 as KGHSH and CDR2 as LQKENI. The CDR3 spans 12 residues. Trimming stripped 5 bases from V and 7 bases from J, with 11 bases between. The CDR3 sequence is CASSSQGGEAFF. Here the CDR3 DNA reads TGTGCCAGCTCATCCCAGGGAGGTGAAGCTTTCTTT.

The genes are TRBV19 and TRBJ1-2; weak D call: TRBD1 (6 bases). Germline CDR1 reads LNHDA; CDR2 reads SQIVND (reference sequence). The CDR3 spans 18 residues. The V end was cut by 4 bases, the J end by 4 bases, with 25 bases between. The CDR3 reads CASSTNRDLGSSIYGYTF. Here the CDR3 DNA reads TGTGCCAGTAGTACAAACAGGGATCTGGGGTCGTCCATCTATGGCTACACCTTC.

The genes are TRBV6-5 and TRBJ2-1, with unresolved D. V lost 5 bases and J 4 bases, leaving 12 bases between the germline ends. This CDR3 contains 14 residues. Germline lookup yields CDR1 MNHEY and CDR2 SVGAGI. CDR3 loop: CASSPRRVYNEQFF. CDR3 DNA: TGTGCCAGCAGTCCACGACGGGTGTACAATGAGCAGTTCTTC.

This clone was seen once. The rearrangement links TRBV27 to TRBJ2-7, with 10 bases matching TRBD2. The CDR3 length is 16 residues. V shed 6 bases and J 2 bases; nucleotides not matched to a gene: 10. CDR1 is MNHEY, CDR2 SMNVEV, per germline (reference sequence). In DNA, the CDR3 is TGTGCCAGCAGCTCAGGGGGGGGACTAGCGACCTACGAGCAGTACTTC. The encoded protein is CASSSGGGLATYEQYF.

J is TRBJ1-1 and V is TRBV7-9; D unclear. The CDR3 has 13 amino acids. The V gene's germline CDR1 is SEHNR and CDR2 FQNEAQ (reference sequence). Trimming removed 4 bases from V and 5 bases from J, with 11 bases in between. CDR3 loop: CASSSTEITEAFF. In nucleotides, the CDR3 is TGTGCCAGCAGCTCCACGGAGATTACTGAAGCTTTCTTT.

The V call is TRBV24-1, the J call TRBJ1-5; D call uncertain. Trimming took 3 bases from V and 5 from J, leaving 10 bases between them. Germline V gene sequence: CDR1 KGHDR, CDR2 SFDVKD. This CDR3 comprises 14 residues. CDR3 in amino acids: CATSDGSTYQPQHF. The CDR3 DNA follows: TGTGCCACCAGTGATGGCAGTACCTATCAGCCCCAGCATTTT.

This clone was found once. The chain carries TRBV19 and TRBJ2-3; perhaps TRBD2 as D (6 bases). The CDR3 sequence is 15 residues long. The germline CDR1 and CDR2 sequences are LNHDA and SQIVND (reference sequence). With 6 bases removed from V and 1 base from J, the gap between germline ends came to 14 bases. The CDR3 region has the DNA TGTGCCAGTAGGAGGGGACTCTCTGGCACAGATACGCAGTATTTT. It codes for CASRRGLSGTDTQYF.

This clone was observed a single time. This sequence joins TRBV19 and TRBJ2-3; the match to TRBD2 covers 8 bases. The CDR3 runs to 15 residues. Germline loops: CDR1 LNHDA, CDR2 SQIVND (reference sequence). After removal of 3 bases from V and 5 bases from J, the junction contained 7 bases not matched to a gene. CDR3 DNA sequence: TGTGCCAGTAGTATTTATGGCGGGGGGCAAGATACGCAGTATTTT. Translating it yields CASSIYGGGQDTQYF.

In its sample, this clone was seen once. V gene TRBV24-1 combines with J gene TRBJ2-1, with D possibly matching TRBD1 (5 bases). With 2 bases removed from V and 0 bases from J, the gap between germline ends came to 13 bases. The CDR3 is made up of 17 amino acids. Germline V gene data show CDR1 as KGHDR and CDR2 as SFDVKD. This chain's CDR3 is CATSDSAGDSSYNEQFF. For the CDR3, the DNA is TGTGCCACCAGTGATTCAGCAGGCGACAGCTCCTACAATGAGCAGTTCTTC.

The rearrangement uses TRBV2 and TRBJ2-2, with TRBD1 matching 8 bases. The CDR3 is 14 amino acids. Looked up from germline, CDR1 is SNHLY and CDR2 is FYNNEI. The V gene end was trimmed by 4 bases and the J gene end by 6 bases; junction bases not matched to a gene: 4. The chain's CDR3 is CASSARGLAGELFF. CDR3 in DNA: TGTGCCAGCAGTGCCAGGGGGCTCGCCGGGGAGCTGTTTTTT.

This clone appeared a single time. The CDR3 reads CASSLRQGLLAGTSSEQYF. The CDR3 nucleotides read TGTGCCAGCAGCCTACGACAGGGTCTTTTAGCGGGAACTTCTAGCGAGCAGTACTTC. This sequence joins TRBV14 and TRBJ2-7, with D maybe TRBD2 (8 bases). CDR3 length equals 19 residues. Germline CDR1 SGHDN, CDR2 FVKESK. With 4 bases removed from V and 6 bases from J, the gap between germline ends came to 31 bases.

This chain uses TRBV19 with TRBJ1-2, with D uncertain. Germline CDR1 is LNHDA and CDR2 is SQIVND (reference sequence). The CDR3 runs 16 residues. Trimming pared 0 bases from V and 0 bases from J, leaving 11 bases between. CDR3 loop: CASSIDPGSANYGYTF. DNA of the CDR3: TGTGCCAGTAGTATAGACCCCGGCAGCGCTAACTATGGCTACACCTTC.

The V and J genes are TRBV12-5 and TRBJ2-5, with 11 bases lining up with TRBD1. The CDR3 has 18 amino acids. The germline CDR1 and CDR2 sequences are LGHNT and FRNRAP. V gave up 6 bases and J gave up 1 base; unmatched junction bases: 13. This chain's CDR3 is CASGSGQGAIPPQETQYF. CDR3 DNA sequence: TGTGCTAGTGGATCTGGACAGGGGGCGATTCCCCCCCAAGAGACCCAGTACTTC.

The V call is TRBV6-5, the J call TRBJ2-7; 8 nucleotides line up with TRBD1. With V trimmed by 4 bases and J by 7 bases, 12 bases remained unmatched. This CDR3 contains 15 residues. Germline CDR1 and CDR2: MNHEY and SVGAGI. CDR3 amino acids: CASSFTGTGIREQYF. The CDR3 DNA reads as TGTGCCAGCAGTTTTACCGGGACAGGCATACGGGAGCAGTACTTC.

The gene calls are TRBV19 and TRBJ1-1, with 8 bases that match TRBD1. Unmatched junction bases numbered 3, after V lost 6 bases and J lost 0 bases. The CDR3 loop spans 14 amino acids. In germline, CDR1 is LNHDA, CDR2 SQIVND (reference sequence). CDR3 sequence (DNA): TGTGCCAGTAGACCGGGACAGGTGAACACTGAAGCTTTCTTT. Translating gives CASRPGQVNTEAFF. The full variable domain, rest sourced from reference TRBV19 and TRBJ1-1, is DGGITQSPKYLFRKEGQNVTLSCEQNLNHDAMYWYRQDPGQGLRLIYYSQIVNDFQKGDIAEGYSVSREKKESFPLTVTSAQKNPTAFYLCASRPGQVNTEAFFGQGTRLTVV.

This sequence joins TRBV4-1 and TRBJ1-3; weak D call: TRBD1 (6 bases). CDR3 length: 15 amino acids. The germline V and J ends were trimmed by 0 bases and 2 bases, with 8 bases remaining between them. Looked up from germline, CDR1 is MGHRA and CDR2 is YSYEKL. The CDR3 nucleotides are TGCGCCAGCAGCCAAGATGGGACAACTGGAAACACCATATATTTT. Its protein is CASSQDGTTGNTIYF.

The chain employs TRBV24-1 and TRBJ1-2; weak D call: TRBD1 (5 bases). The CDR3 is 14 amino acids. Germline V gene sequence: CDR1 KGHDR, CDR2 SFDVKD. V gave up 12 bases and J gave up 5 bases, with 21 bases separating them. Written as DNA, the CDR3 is TGTGCCCGCACTGAAAGGGGTACTGGGTATGGCTACACCTTC. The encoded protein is CARTERGTGYGYTF.

This CDR3 reads CASSYSLSRIAYEQYF. As DNA, the CDR3 is TGTGCCAGCAGTTACTCTCTATCCAGGATTGCCTACGAGCAGTACTTC. The rearrangement uses TRBV6-5 and TRBJ2-7; no clear D. This CDR3 region has 16 residues. V was cut by 0 bases and J by 2 bases, with 14 bases left in between. Germline V gene data show CDR1 as MNHEY and CDR2 as SVGAGI.

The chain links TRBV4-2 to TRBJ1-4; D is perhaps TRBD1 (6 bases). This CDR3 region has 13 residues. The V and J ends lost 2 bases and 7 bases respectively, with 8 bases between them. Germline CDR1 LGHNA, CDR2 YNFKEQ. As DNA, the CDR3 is TGTGCCAGCAGCCAACAGGGGACTGAAAAACTGTTTTTT. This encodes CASSQQGTEKLFF.

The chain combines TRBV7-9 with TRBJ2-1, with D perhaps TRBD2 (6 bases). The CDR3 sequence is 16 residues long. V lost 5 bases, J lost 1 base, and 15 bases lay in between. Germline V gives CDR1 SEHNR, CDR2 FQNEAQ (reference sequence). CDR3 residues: CASSHRTGVSYNEQFF. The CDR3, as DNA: TGTGCCAGCAGCCATCGGACGGGAGTATCCTACAATGAGCAGTTCTTC.

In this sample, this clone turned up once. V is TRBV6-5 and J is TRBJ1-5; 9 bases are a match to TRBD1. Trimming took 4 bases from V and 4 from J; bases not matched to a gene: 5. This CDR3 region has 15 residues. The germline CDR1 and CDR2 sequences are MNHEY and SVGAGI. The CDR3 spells CASSWGQGGNQPQHF. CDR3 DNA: TGTGCCAGCAGTTGGGGACAGGGTGGAAATCAGCCCCAGCATTTT.

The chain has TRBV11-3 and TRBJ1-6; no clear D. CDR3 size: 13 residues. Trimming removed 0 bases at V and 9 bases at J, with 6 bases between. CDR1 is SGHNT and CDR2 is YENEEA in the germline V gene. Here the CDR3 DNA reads TGTGCCAGCAGCTTAGATTCCGGTTCACCCCTCCACTTT. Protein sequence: CASSLDSGSPLHF.

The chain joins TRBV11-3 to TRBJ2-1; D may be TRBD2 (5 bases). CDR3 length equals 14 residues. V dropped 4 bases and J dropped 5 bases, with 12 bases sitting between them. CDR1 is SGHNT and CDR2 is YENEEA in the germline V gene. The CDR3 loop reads CASSSRDSNNEQFF. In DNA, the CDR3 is TGTGCCAGCAGCTCCCGGGATTCTAACAATGAGCAGTTCTTC.

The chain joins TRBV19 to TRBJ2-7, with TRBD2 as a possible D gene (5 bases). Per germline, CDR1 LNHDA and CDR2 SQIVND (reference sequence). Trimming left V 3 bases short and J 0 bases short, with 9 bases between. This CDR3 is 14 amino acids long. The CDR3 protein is CASSIVSDSYEQYF. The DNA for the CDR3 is TGTGCCAGTAGTATCGTTAGCGACTCCTACGAGCAGTACTTC. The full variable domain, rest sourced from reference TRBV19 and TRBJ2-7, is DGGITQSPKYLFRKEGQNVTLSCEQNLNHDAMYWYRQDPGQGLRLIYYSQIVNDFQKGDIAEGYSVSREKKESFPLTVTSAQKNPTAFYLCASSIVSDSYEQYFGPGTRLTVT.

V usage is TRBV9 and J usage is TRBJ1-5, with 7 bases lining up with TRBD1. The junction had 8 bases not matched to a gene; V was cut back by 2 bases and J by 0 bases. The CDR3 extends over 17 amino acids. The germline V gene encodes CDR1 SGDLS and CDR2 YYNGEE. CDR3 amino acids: CASSVHRGFYSNQPQHF. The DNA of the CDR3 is TGTGCCAGCAGCGTCCACAGGGGATTCTATAGCAATCAGCCCCAGCATTTT.

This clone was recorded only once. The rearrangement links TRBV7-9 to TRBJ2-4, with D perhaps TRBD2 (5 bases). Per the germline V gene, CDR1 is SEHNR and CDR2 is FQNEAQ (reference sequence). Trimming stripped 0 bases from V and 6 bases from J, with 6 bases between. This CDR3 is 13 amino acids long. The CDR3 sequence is CASSLAAGNIQYF. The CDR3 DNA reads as TGTGCCAGCAGCTTAGCTGCGGGAAACATTCAGTACTTC.

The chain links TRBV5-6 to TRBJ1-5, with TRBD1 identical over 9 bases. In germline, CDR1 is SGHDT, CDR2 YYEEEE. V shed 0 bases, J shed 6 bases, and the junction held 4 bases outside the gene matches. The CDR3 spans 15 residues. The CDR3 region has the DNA TGTGCCAGCAGCTTGGGACAGGGGGTAAGTCAGCCCCAGCATTTT. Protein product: CASSLGQGVSQPQHF.